Below are 13 T cell receptor beta chains sequenced from a single sample in a study of T cells in Graves' hyperthyroidism and ophthalmopathy. Amplification of TCR beta CDR3 regions was performed using RNA transcripts as template. The HTBI primer set was used in a first-round RT-PCR of the TCR CDR3. Each CDR3 protein is one row after TCRdb ran MiXCR on the multiplex PCR reads. This table has under 350,000 distinct CDR3 sequences, about 18% appearing once. The sample taken for sequencing was blood. These receptors were collected from a woman in her fifties or sixties with Graves' ophthalmopathy.

A few counts support this clonotype. This chain connects TRBV28 to TRBJ1-1; 8 nucleotides align to TRBD1. Germline loops: CDR1 MDHEN, CDR2 SYDVKM. The CDR3 totals 17 residues. V lost 8 bases and J lost 1; bases outside the gene matches: 15. In DNA, the CDR3 is TGTGCCAGCGGGACAAGCTTATGGACAGGGCAGAACACTGAAGCTTTCTTT. Residues: CASGTSLWTGQNTEAFF.

This clonotype was seen at least ten times. The CDR3 DNA reads as TGCAGTGCTAGGACAGGGCAGGATCAGCCCCAGCATTTT. Protein sequence: CSARTGQDQPQHF. This chain uses TRBV20-1 with TRBJ1-5, with 7 nucleotides matching TRBD1. The CDR3 consists of 13 residues. CDR1 is DFQATT and CDR2 is SNEGSKA in the germline V gene (reference sequence). V shed 3 bases and J 5 bases; nucleotides not matched to a gene: 4.

The chain combines TRBV27 with TRBJ2-4, with D perhaps being TRBD1 or TRBD2 (5 bases each). V was shortened by 5 bases and J by 3 bases, with 20 bases between the two germline ends. The CDR3 is 17 residues long. CDR1 MNHEY and CDR2 SMNVEV come from the germline V gene (reference sequence). This CDR3 reads CASSAWVQGRGKNIQYF. CDR3 nucleotide sequence: TGTGCCAGCAGTGCGTGGGTCCAGGGCCGGGGCAAAAACATTCAGTACTTC.

The chain recombines TRBV20-1 with TRBJ2-5, with a possible D match to TRBD1 (6 bases). Germline V CDR1 and CDR2: DFQATT, SNEGSKA (reference sequence). The ends were cut back, 7 bases at V and 5 bases at J, with 14 bases in the middle. The CDR3 sequence is 12 residues long. CDR3 in amino acids: CSEGGEGETQYF. The CDR3 bases are TGCAGTGAAGGGGGAGAAGGCGAGACCCAGTACTTC.

The chain uses TRBV6-1 and TRBJ1-2, with 9 bases matching TRBD1. The V gene end was trimmed by 6 bases and the J gene end by 7 bases; junction bases not matched to a gene: 12. The CDR3 runs to 15 residues. Germline V CDR1 and CDR2: MNHNS, SASEGT. CDR3 loop: CASSNTLSDRGGYTF. The DNA of the CDR3 is TGTGCCAGCAGCAACACTCTTTCGGACAGGGGTGGCTACACCTTC.

CDR3 DNA: TGTGCCAGCAGTTTTTCTGGGACACAAGATACGCAGTATTTT. Its protein product is CASSFSGTQDTQYF. The genes are TRBV6-5 and TRBJ2-3; a possible D gene is TRBD1 (6 bases). The V and J ends lost 4 bases and 5 bases respectively, with 13 bases between them. Germline-derived CDR1 and CDR2 are MNHEY and SVGAGI. This CDR3 region has 14 residues.

This clonotype was found many times. The V gene is TRBV28, the J gene TRBJ1-1; a possible D gene is TRBD1 (6 bases). Germline CDR1 reads MDHEN; CDR2 reads SYDVKM. The CDR3 loop spans 14 amino acids. Deletions cut 4 bases from V and 6 bases from J, with 15 bases between. This CDR3 reads CASSYIDPGAEAFF. The CDR3, as DNA: TGTGCCAGCAGTTATATAGATCCAGGGGCTGAAGCTTTCTTT.

This clonotype was picked up many times. Here the CDR3 DNA reads TGCAGTGCTAGAGAGACAGTCGGGGAGACCCAGTACTTC. This gives the protein CSARETVGETQYF. V is TRBV20-1 and J is TRBJ2-5, with D possibly TRBD1 on 5 matching bases. CDR1 and CDR2 from the germline V gene are DFQATT and SNEGSKA (reference sequence). V was clipped by 0 bases and J by 5 bases, with 10 bases between them. The length of the CDR3 is 13 residues.

The CDR3 bases are TGTGCCATCAGTGAGTCGTCTAGCGGGGGGCGAAATGAGCAGTTCTTC. It translates to CAISESSSGGRNEQFF. This chain connects TRBV10-3 to TRBJ2-1; 11 nucleotides match TRBD2. After removal of 0 bases from V and 7 bases from J, the junction contained 5 bases not matched to a gene. The CDR3 is 16 amino acids. Germline CDR1 and CDR2: ENHRY and SYGVKD.

This clonotype has a count of ten or more. This rearrangement joins TRBV3-1 to TRBJ1-5; D is unclear. This CDR3 comprises 15 residues. V was cut by 4 bases and J by 3 bases, with 13 bases left in between. CDR1 is LGHDT, CDR2 YNNKEL, per germline (reference sequence). The CDR3 sequence: CASSPNRLSNQPQHF. CDR3 DNA sequence: TGTGCCAGCAGCCCCAACCGTCTCTCCAATCAGCCCCAGCATTTT.

Remarks on this clonotype: Since no conserved phenylalanine or tryptophan closes the CDR3, a read error is the likely cause. This chain joins TRBV6-1 and TRBJ1-2, with D maybe TRBD1 (5 bases). CDR3 length equals 14 residues. Germline CDR1 and CDR2: MNHNS and SASEGT. V dropped 8 bases and J dropped 7 bases, with 20 bases sitting between them. CDR3 bases: TGTGCCAGCCGAACTCCGGGGCGCGCCGGTGGCTACACCCTC. Amino acid sequence: CASRTPGRAGGYTL.

This clonotype was counted many times. The chain links TRBV3-1 to TRBJ2-1; TRBD2 agrees at 8 bases. The germline V gene encodes CDR1 LGHDT and CDR2 YNNKEL (reference sequence). V was pared by 0 bases and J by 8 bases, with 9 bases of the junction left unmatched. CDR3 length: 16 amino acids. The CDR3 nucleotides read TGTGCCAGCAGCCAAGAAAGGGTAGCGGGAACGGATGAGCAGTTCTTC. The encoded protein is CASSQERVAGTDEQFF.

In its sample, this clonotype was seen many times. The chain joins TRBV6-2 or TRBV6-3 to TRBJ2-7; the match to TRBD2 covers 9 bases. Germline lookup yields CDR1 MNHEY and CDR2 SVGEGT. The CDR3 consists of 14 residues. V shed 6 bases, J shed 6 bases, and the junction held 9 bases outside the gene matches. The CDR3 region has the DNA TGTGCCAGCAGCCCGGGACTAGCATTCGCCGAGCAGTACTTC. Protein product: CASSPGLAFAEQYF.